This record covers a single TCR beta chain. The clone's antigen remains unknown. No base-level quality is on record; no much larger clone is a single base apart. This sample stems from a study of blood T cell repertoires in COVID-19 (dated by TCRdb to 2020 to 2022). Describing the broader study: Collaborator samples came from the United States, Italy and Spain and covered acute and convalescent phases of COVID-19. A freely available public database, intended as a resource for researchers studying the immune response to SARS-CoV-2, is where the repertoires were released. Nearly every sample came with metadata listing a de-identified subject ID, COVID-19 status, age in years and sex. Where available, HLA class I and class II types were obtained from metadata supplied by the sample provider rather than from assay-based typing. The samples were drawn from the first 160 participants of the ongoing ImmuneRACE study and from some 1,300 subjects provided by 6 global collaborators. The material from the prospective study consisted of cDNA or gDNA derived from T cells, B-cell-depleted T cells, or PBMCs. The dataset comprised deeply sampled blood TCRbeta repertoires from subjects exposed to, actively infected with, or recovered from COVID-19. What the work shows at the level of the full study, not this receptor alone: The amount of clinical and demographic metadata varied by source and participant and was provided uncurated.

The immunoSEQ Assay, a bias-controlled multiplex PCR, was used to amplify TCRbeta CDR3 regions from genomic DNA. The authors processed their data as follows. The number of nucleated cells in each sample was estimated by amplification of reference gene primers within the assay. To quantify the absolute abundance of each unique TCRbeta CDR3 rearrangement, sequence reads were collapsed and filtered. For each sample, productive Simpson clonality was calculated by taking the square root of Simpson's diversity index across productive rearrangements. TCRdb stores this immuneACCESS table with in-frame sequences only. Part of the clones is absent; in the studies checked, under half of the shortfall reflects unresolved V genes, and no reason is known for the rest. That table supplies the V and J calls and clone size; D and trimming were determined from the DNA. This sample is represented by a few hundred thousand clones; roughly 90% of them were singletons. Approximately 1.2% of the sample is taken by the ten largest.

Its CDR3 holds 12 amino acids, cysteine through phenylalanine. The read is trimmed to its CDR3 DNA, 36 bases read in frame from base 1. The germline V and J ends show losses of 8 bases and 7 bases respectively, and no gene match explains 2 bases of the junction. The collaborating institutions used their own protocols to collect whole blood in K2EDTA tubes. For TCRbeta analysis, collaborators shipped samples as frozen whole blood, isolated PBMCs, or DNA extracted from either of those sample types. The sample comprised peripheral blood. Here the chain combines TRBV12-3 or TRBV12-4 and TRBJ2-2; 9 middle bases align to TRBD2. The clonotype was recovered from a man aged 40-50 years with acute or convalescent COVID-19. Here is the DNA: TGTGCCAGCCGAGCGGGGGGCGGGGAGCTGTTTTTT. This sequence encodes CASRAGGGELFF.